These T cell receptor beta chains were read from a single sample in a study of T cell repertoires in cytomegalovirus infection. TCRdb fed the reads into MiXCR, producing one record per CDR3 protein. The data hold some 390,000 distinct CDR3 sequences, with roughly 20% observed a single time. Material for sequencing was PBMCs. The receptors stem from a human donor in good health (CMV status not recorded). Some clones in this sample may be carry-over from other donors' samples. Each CDR3 is given with its conserved first and last residue. D genes are given only for firm matches. Size is omitted from some rows. Given values are once, few, many or a class for expanded clones.

v_call	clone_size	d_call	cdr3_length	j_call	cdr3_aa	cdr3_nt
TRBV7-2	many	NA	14	TRBJ1-2	CASSVGRPNYGYTF	TGTGCCAGCAGCGTGGGACGGCCAAACTATGGCTACACCTTC
TRBV10-3	few	NA	15	TRBJ1-2	CAIRETGGSHKGYTF	TGTGCCATCAGAGAGACGGGAGGATCCCATAAGGGCTACACCTTC
TRBV6-6	NA	NA	14	TRBJ2-1	CASSYSNIRSEQFF	TGTGCCAGCAGTTACTCGAATATTAGAAGTGAGCAGTTCTTC
TRBV12-3/TRBV12-4	NA	TRBD1	15	TRBJ2-2	CASSFRTGGSGELFF	TGTGCCAGCAGTTTTAGGACAGGGGGCTCCGGGGAGCTGTTTTTT
TRBV7-8	few	TRBD2	19	TRBJ2-5	CASSLTSGTSGASQETQYF	TGTGCCAGCAGCTTAACCTCCGGGACTAGCGGGGCCAGCCAAGAGACCCAGTACTTC
TRBV9	NA	NA	17	TRBJ2-3	CASSYTGEQTPVDTQYF	TGTGCCAGCAGCTACACGGGGGAACAGACGCCCGTAGATACGCAGTATTTT
TRBV6-2/TRBV6-3	NA	NA	11	TRBJ2-1	CASLVGDEQFF	TGTGCCAGCCTCGTGGGGGATGAGCAGTTCTTC
TRBV7-6	many	TRBD1	15	TRBJ2-5	CASSPNGQGQETQYF	TGTGCCAGCAGCCCGAACGGACAGGGACAAGAGACCCAGTACTTC
TRBV6-1	once	TRBD1	17	TRBJ2-7	CASGGTGSGTQTYEQYF	TGTGCCAGCGGGGGGACAGGATCCGGGACACAGACCTACGAGCAGTACTTC
TRBV4-3	NA	NA	15	TRBJ2-1	CASSAVEGLGNEQFF	TGCGCCAGCAGCGCCGTGGAGGGGCTAGGTAATGAGCAGTTCTTC
TRBV4-2	few	NA	14	TRBJ1-2	CASSQDRFSSGYTF	TGTGCCAGCAGCCAAGACAGGTTTTCCTCGGGCTACACCTTC
TRBV20-1	NA	TRBD2	13	TRBJ2-3	CSAPAGGTDTQYF	TGCAGTGCTCCAGCGGGAGGGACAGATACGCAGTATTTT
TRBV7-9	once	TRBD1	13	TRBJ1-5	CASSLALGQPRHF	TGTGCCAGCAGCTTAGCGCTGGGACAGCCCCGGCATTTT
TRBV20-1	many	NA	14	TRBJ1-2	CSATSTGQPYGYTF	TGCAGTGCCACTAGCACCGGACAACCTTATGGCTACACCTTC
TRBV10-3	NA	NA	12	TRBJ2-7	CAINPGEGEQYF	TGTGCCATCAATCCAGGGGAAGGCGAGCAGTACTTC
TRBV7-9	many	NA	13	TRBJ2-7	CASSLRATYEQYF	TGTGCCAGCAGCCTGCGGGCGACCTACGAGCAGTACTTC
TRBV6-2/TRBV6-3	few	NA	15	TRBJ1-1	CASSRAGGLNTEAFF	TGTGCCAGCAGTCGGGCCGGGGGCCTGAACACTGAAGCTTTCTTT
TRBV12-3/TRBV12-4	many	NA	13	TRBJ1-5	CASSWENDQPQHF	TGTGCCAGCAGTTGGGAAAACGATCAGCCCCAGCATTTT
TRBV5-1	few	NA	14	TRBJ1-1	CASSLSTQNTEAFF	TGCGCCAGCAGCTTGTCCACCCAAAACACTGAAGCTTTCTTT
TRBV7-2	many	TRBD2	17	TRBJ2-5	CASSLALASGRQETQYF	TGTGCCAGCAGCTTAGCGTTGGCTAGCGGGAGGCAAGAGACCCAGTACTTC
TRBV12-3/TRBV12-4	many	NA	16	TRBJ2-5	CASSLGDPNRQETQYF	TGTGCCAGCAGTTTAGGAGACCCTAATAGACAAGAGACCCAGTACTTC
TRBV7-9	many	TRBD2	21	TRBJ2-1	CASSLGQVAGAPIHALNEQFF	TGTGCCAGCAGCTTAGGCCAGGTAGCGGGAGCCCCAATACATGCCCTGAATGAGCAGTTCTTC
TRBV12-3/TRBV12-4	few	NA	14	TRBJ1-5	CASSLVGRDQPQHF	TGTGCCAGCAGTTTAGTGGGACGGGATCAGCCCCAGCATTTT
TRBV11-2	many	NA	14	TRBJ2-7	CASSFGTGSYEQYF	TGTGCCAGCAGCTTCGGGACTGGATCCTACGAGCAGTACTTC
TRBV18	NA	NA	16	TRBJ1-6	CASSPQRADNNSPLHF	TGTGCCAGCTCACCCCAGCGGGCAGATAATAATTCACCCCTCCACTTT
TRBV6-5	many	TRBD1	14	TRBJ2-2	CASSFHRGPGELFF	TGTGCCAGCAGTTTTCACAGGGGGCCCGGGGAGCTGTTTTTT
TRBV28	NA	NA	13	TRBJ2-7	CASSTGTPYEQYF	TGTGCCAGCTCTACGGGGACACCTTACGAGCAGTACTTC
TRBV11-2	many	NA	12	TRBJ2-7	CASSHHRDEQYF	TGTGCCAGCAGCCACCACAGAGACGAGCAGTACTTC
TRBV12-3/TRBV12-4	few	NA	16	TRBJ2-1	CASSGRAEAYDNEQFF	TGTGCCAGCAGTGGTAGAGCGGAGGCCTATGACAATGAGCAGTTCTTC
TRBV6-5	few	TRBD1	14	TRBJ1-2	CASSYLDRVNGYTF	TGTGCCAGCAGTTACCTCGACAGGGTAAATGGCTACACCTTC
TRBV11-2	few	TRBD2	19	TRBJ2-7	CASSPIRRGRDPRGYEQYF	TGTGCCAGCAGCCCAATAAGGCGGGGGAGAGATCCTAGGGGCTACGAGCAGTACTTC
TRBV5-4	many	NA	12	TRBJ1-1	CASSNKNTEAFF	TGTGCCAGCAGTAACAAGAACACTGAAGCTTTCTTT
TRBV19	NA	NA	19	TRBJ2-3	CASLSPGREGTSGPDTQYF	TGTGCCAGCCTCAGCCCGGGGAGAGAGGGCACGTCCGGGCCAGATACGCAGTATTTT
TRBV20-1	few	TRBD1	16	TRBJ2-1	CSADPLGQGSYNEQFF	TGCAGTGCAGACCCCCTCGGACAGGGTTCCTACAATGAGCAGTTCTTC
TRBV18	NA	TRBD2	17	TRBJ2-1	CASSLMGGLAVYNEQFF	TGTGCCAGCTCACTAATGGGTGGACTAGCGGTATACAATGAGCAGTTCTTC
TRBV15	many	NA	15	TRBJ1-5	CATSSQGALSQPQHF	TGTGCCACCAGCAGTCAAGGGGCTTTGAGTCAGCCCCAGCATTTT
TRBV6-4	few	NA	15	TRBJ1-1	CASRRDWSAGTEAFF	TGTGCCAGCAGGAGAGACTGGAGTGCTGGCACTGAAGCTTTCTTT
TRBV4-1	few	NA	14	TRBJ1-6	CASSQWETNSPLHF	TGTGCCAGCAGCCAATGGGAGACAAATTCACCCCTCCACTTT
TRBV28	few	NA	13	TRBJ1-2	CASSFRLDYGYTF	TGTGCCAGCAGTTTCCGACTCGACTATGGCTACACCTTC
TRBV24-1	many	TRBD1	16	TRBJ2-1	CATSDPGQGSYNEQFF	TGTGCCACCAGTGATCCAGGACAGGGCAGCTACAATGAGCAGTTCTTC
TRBV6-1	few	TRBD2	16	TRBJ2-1	CASHVGGSVPYNEQFF	TGTGCCAGCCATGTGGGAGGGAGTGTCCCCTACAATGAGCAGTTCTTC